This entry describes one TCR beta chain. Its target antigen remains unknown. The input lacks base qualities; no much larger clone sits a single base away. This record comes from a study of tumor T cells in aggressive B-cell lymphoma listed by TCRdb under 2017. The receptor library was made with the immunoSEQ multiplex PCR assay. Held by TCRdb, this immuneACCESS table contains in-frame sequences only and omits some clones. Under half of the omission traces to an unresolved V gene where checked; the cause of the rest is unknown. This sample comprises about 4,000 clones, roughly 85% of them detected only once. The top ten clonotypes cover approximately 3.8% of the sample. Specimen: tumor tissue. The source of this sequence is an adult with diffuse large B cell lymphoma.

The CDR3 protein is CASSLAVADLYNEQFF. DNA sequence: TGTGCCAGCAGCTTAGCCGTAGCGGACCTATACAATGAGCAGTTCTTC. The chain links TRBV11-2 with TRBJ2-1; tentative D gene TRBD2, with 6 bases matching. Spanning cysteine to phenylalanine, the CDR3 consists of 16 amino acids. Just the 48-base CDR3 DNA is kept, in frame starting at base 1. The germline V gene supplies CDR1 SGHAT and CDR2 FQNNGV. Relative to germline, V is 1 base shorter and J is 4 bases shorter, with 14 bases between their ends.